The TCR beta chain described here comes from a study of blood T cell repertoires in COVID-19. Germline trimming cut 5 bases from V and 10 bases from J; bases unmatched to any gene: 7. CDR1 and CDR2 (germline): SGHTA, FQGNSA. This CDR3 region has 13 residues. TCRdb keeps only in-frame clones here, not all; method: immunoSEQ multiplex PCR. The sample shows roughly 200,000 clones, about 87% of them seen only once. The sequenced sample was PBMCs or T cells enriched from blood (not recorded which). The chain is built from TRBV7-2 and TRBJ2-1; 8 bases match TRBD1. This TCR was sampled from a woman in her thirties who had recovered from COVID-19. The DNA of the CDR3 is TGTGCCAGCAGCGCTCAGGGGGCCTGGGAGCAGTTCTTC. Amino acids: CASSAQGAWEQFF.